This paragraph covers one T cell receptor beta chain sequence. Losses at the gene ends were 5 bases for V and 3 bases for J; bases not matched to a gene: 11. The germline CDR1 and CDR2 sequences are SGHAT and FQNNGV. The CDR3 runs 17 residues. TCRdb re-analysed the 5' RACE reads in MiXCR, keeping a single row per CDR3 protein. The repertoire has approximately 180,000 distinct CDR3 sequences, 16% of them found once; the top ten carry under 2.5%. This entry is derived from a study of T-cell memory formation after mild COVID-19. The sample was PBMCs or a T cell subset sorted from them (not recorded which). The chain joins TRBV11-2 to TRBJ2-1, with 9 bases lining up with TRBD2. This receptor was identified in an adult woman who had mild COVID-19 (a few samples of this study predate the infection). Cell type and time point are not known. CDR3 loop: CASSPNGAGGLYNEQFF. The CDR3 coding sequence is TGTGCCAGCAGCCCCAACGGGGCGGGGGGGCTCTACAATGAGCAGTTCTTC.